The clone carrying this T cell receptor beta chain occurred a few times. Antigen unknown. CDR1 is SGHRS and CDR2 is YFSETQ in the germline V gene. The CDR3 consists of 15 residues. V shed 2 bases and J shed 0 bases, with 9 bases lying between them. 13 Jbeta primers and 60 Vbeta primers were used for the PCR. Repertoires were generated with immunoSEQ multiplex PCR, while TCRdb's copy carries only in-frame clones and drops some. The data contain around 170,000 clones, about three quarters of them singletons. These data belong to a study of cytomegalovirus exposure and HLA in healthy donors. Study results and limitations: Sequencing likely produced, as an artifact, a cluster of highly shared sequence variants.

The genes are TRBV5-1 and TRBJ1-3; tentatively, D is TRBD1 (5 bases). The sample comprised PBMCs. The TCR comes from a girl between 5 and 17 years old in good health and CMV-seronegative. The CDR3 is CASSFQGNSGNTIYF. CDR3 in DNA: TGCGCCAGCAGCTTCCAGGGAAACTCTGGAAACACCATATATTTT.